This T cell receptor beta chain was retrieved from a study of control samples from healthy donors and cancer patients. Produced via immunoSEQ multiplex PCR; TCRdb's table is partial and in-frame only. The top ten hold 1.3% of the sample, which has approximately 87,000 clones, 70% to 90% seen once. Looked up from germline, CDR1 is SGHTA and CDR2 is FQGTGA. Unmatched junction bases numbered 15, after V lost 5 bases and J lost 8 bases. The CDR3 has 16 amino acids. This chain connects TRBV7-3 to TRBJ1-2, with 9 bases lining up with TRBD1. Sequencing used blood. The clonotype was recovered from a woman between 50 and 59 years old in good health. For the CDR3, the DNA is TGTGCCAGCAGCCCCACACCGGGACAGGGAGTTTGGGGCTACACCTTC. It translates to CASSPTPGQGVWGYTF.